This T cell receptor beta chain was found in a study of glioma-infiltrating T cells. TCR alpha and beta CDR3 regions were amplified from RNA using iRepertoire nested multiplex PCR. For one-step reverse transcription and amplification, about 85-400 ng of tissue mRNA or PBMC total RNA was used. TCRdb called the multiplex PCR reads again in MiXCR, with one record for every CDR3 protein. Here the sample spans about 2,500 distinct CDR3 sequences, roughly two thirds being singletons. Findings and caveats of the study: Tissue-blood divergence was below expectation in non-neoplastic patients, above in gliomas.

The CDR3 length is 15 residues. V was shortened by 5 bases and J by 0 bases, with 14 bases between the two germline ends. Germline V gives CDR1 SQVTM, CDR2 ANQGSEA. Ten or more counts support this clonotype. The antigen remains undetermined. The receptor comes from a human donor with low-grade glioma or glioblastoma, undergoing nonglioma brain surgery, or in good health (not recorded which). The chain carries TRBV29-1 and TRBJ1-5; D perhaps matches TRBD1 (6 bases). The sample consisted of glioma tissue, nonneoplastic brain tissue, or PBMCs (not recorded which). Written as DNA, the CDR3 is TGCAGCGTTACGGACAGTATCAATAGCAATCAGCCCCAGCATTTT. It codes for CSVTDSINSNQPQHF.